This TCR beta chain was found in a study of cytomegalovirus exposure and HLA in healthy donors. The CDR3 contains 15 residues. Germline V gene sequence: CDR1 SGHTS, CDR2 YDEGEE. The ends were cut back, 0 bases at V and 4 bases at J, with 13 bases in the middle. Broader study findings: Upon later analysis, HLA-associated TCR beta chains proved more clonally expanded than other, equally common chains. An apparent linkage of common viral pathogens to several of the most significant clusters emerged in a later analysis.

It was with 60 Vbeta and 13 Jbeta primers that the PCR ran. Assay used: immunoSEQ multiplex PCR; TCRdb lists only in-frame clones, some missing. The table lists fewer than 150,000 clones, 70% to 80% of them singletons, with around 2.9% in the top ten. Worth noting for this clone: The antigen remains undetermined.

The sample was PBMCs. This TCR was sampled from a man aged 25-45 years in good health and CMV-seronegative. This chain joins TRBV5-8 and TRBJ1-1, with D unclear. The DNA for the CDR3 is TGTGCCAGCAGCTTGGGTCCGGGGTGGGCCACTGAAGCTTTCTTT. As protein: CASSLGPGWATEAFF.